This entry lists 2 T cell receptor beta chains sequenced from one sample in a study of cytomegalovirus exposure and HLA in healthy donors. Produced via immunoSEQ multiplex PCR; TCRdb's table is partial and in-frame only. Among 150,000 to 200,000 clones listed, approximately 81% were seen once. Sequenced material: PBMCs. These receptors were taken from a man younger than 40 in good health and CMV-seropositive.

This chain joins TRBV7-2 and TRBJ1-2; 7 nucleotides agree with TRBD1. The CDR3 runs to 14 residues. Germline trimming cut 5 bases from V and 2 bases from J; bases unmatched to any gene: 5. CDR1 and CDR2 (germline): SGHTA, FQGNSA. The CDR3 coding sequence is TGTGCCAGCAGCCTAGGGGGCTACAACTATGGCTACACCTTC. It is translated as CASSLGGYNYGYTF.

This clone came up once. The rearrangement links TRBV5-1 to TRBJ2-3; 11 bases match TRBD2. The CDR3 contains 16 residues. Losses at the gene ends were 3 bases for V and 2 bases for J; bases not matched to a gene: 5. Germline assignment: CDR1 SGHRS and CDR2 YFSETQ. CDR3 coding DNA: TGCGCCAGCAGCTGGGGTAGCGGGGGGGTCACAGATACGCAGTATTTT. Protein product: CASSWGSGGVTDTQYF.